This TCR beta chain was captured by sequencing in a study of blood T cell repertoires in COVID-19. Profiling relied on immunoSEQ multiplex PCR, and the TCRdb table lists in-frame clones only, not all of them. Of around 160,000 clones detected, under 90% appear once; the ten largest clones hold more than 3%. Living in 20 to 30 US areas, the participants were between roughly 18 and 95 years of age. Recovered participants had two consecutive negative NP/OP PCR tests, healthcare professional clearance, or symptom resolution. In this sample, this clone turned up a few times. Trimming removed 0 bases from V and 1 base from J, with 14 bases in between. CDR1 and CDR2 from the germline V gene are MNHNS and SASEGT. The CDR3 is made up of 17 amino acids.

Sample: PBMCs or T cells enriched from blood (not recorded which). V usage is TRBV6-1 and J usage is TRBJ2-3; D might be TRBD2 (6 bases). This receptor was obtained from a woman in her sixties who had recovered from COVID-19. This CDR3 is CASSEAIGGGGTDTQYF. DNA of the CDR3: TGTGCCAGCAGTGAAGCCATTGGGGGAGGAGGCACAGATACGCAGTATTTT.